The source of this T cell receptor (beta chain) is a study of OX40 agonist ivuxolimab in advanced cancers. Study context: Patients took ivuxolimab, an agonistic anti-OX40 (CD134) antibody.

Sequencing used immunoSEQ multiplex PCR; TCRdb keeps in-frame clones, though not all of them. Among under 85,000 clones listed, roughly 84% were seen once. This CDR3 spans 13 amino acids. Germline CDR1 reads MDHEN; CDR2 reads SYDVKM. V gave up 6 bases and J gave up 2 bases, with 10 bases separating them. Comment on this clone: The antigen remains undetermined.

Findings of the study overall: Near-lowest levels of clonal expansion characterized partial responders at 0.1-3.0 mg/kg. Blood T cells, both CD4+ and CD8+, expanded clonally by week 6 at 0.1 to 3.0 mg/kg. There were, on average, more expanded clones in CD8+ T cells than in CD4+.

This chain joins TRBV28 and TRBJ1-1, with D unclear. The source was CD4+ or CD8+ T cells sorted from blood, collected in a trial of the OX40 agonist ivuxolimab. This TCR came from an adult with an advanced solid tumor such as melanoma, head and neck, liver or kidney cancer. This CDR3 reads CASRPASNTEAFF. CDR3 in DNA: TGTGCCAGCAGGCCCGCATCTAACACTGAAGCTTTCTTT.